These 4 T cell receptor beta chains share one sample of origin, sequenced in a study of CD8 T cells in ankylosing spondylitis. One entry per CDR3 protein, called by TCRdb with MiXCR from the 5' RACE reads. This table holds 300,000 to 350,000 distinct CDR3 sequences, about 20% found once. The specimen was blood, either unsorted or a sorted T cell fraction (not recorded which). These TCRs come from a female donor with ankylosing spondylitis or in good health (not recorded which).

This clonotype was seen repeatedly, ten times or more. The J gene is TRBJ1-5, the V gene TRBV10-3; no firm D call. Germline values: CDR1 ENHRY, CDR2 SYGVKD. The CDR3 contains 14 residues. With 4 bases removed from V and 0 bases from J, the gap between germline ends came to 7 bases. The CDR3 coding sequence is TGTGCCATCAGTGGCCCAGATAGCAATCAGCCCCAGCATTTT. This codes for CAISGPDSNQPQHF.

This clonotype was seen only a few times. The J gene is TRBJ2-7, the V gene TRBV7-2; 11 bases map to TRBD2. Trimming at V came to 1 base and at J to 6 bases, leaving 5 bases not matched to a gene. Germline V lookup: CDR1 SGHTA, CDR2 FQGNSA. The CDR3 contains 15 residues. This CDR3 reads CASSLGISGRVEQYF. For the CDR3, the DNA is TGTGCCAGCAGCTTAGGCATTAGCGGGAGGGTCGAGCAGTACTTC.

This clonotype was seen repeatedly, ten times or more. The J gene is TRBJ2-3, the V gene TRBV4-2; 13 bases agree with TRBD2. Germline V gene sequence: CDR1 LGHNA, CDR2 YNFKEQ. CDR3 length: 17 amino acids. The V segment lost 3 bases and the J segment 4 bases; nucleotides outside the gene matches: 7. The CDR3 region has the DNA TGTGCCAGCAGCCATGGACTAGCGGGAGTACAATCAGATACGCAGTATTTT. Translating it yields CASSHGLAGVQSDTQYF.

CDR3: CSASPRETQYF. DNA for the CDR3: TGCAGTGCTAGTCCGCGGGAGACCCAGTACTTC. The chain links TRBV20-1 to TRBJ2-5, with D uncertain. The germline CDR1 and CDR2 sequences are DFQATT and SNEGSKA (reference sequence). V was shortened by 3 bases and J by 5 bases, with 7 bases between the two germline ends. The CDR3 is 11 residues long.